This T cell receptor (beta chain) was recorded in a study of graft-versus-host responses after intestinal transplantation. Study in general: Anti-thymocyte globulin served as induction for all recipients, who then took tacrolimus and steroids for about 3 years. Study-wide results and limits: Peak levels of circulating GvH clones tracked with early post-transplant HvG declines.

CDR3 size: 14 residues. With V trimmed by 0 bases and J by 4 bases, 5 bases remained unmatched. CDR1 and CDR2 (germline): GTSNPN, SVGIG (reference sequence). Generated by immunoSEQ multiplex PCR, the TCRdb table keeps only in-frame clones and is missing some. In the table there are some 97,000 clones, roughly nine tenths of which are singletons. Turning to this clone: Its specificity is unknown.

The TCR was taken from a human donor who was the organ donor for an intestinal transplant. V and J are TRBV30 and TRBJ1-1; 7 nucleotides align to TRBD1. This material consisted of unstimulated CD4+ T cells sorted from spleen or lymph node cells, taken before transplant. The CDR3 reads CAWSVAGGITEAFF. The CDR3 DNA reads TGTGCCTGGAGTGTAGCAGGGGGGATCACTGAAGCTTTCTTT. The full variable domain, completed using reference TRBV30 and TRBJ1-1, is SQTIHQWPATLVQPVGSPLSLECTVEGTSNPNLYWYRQAAGRGLQLLFYSVGIGQISSEVPQNLSASRPQDRQFILSSKKLLLSDSGFYLCAWSVAGGITEAFFGQGTRLTVV.